Listed below are T cell receptor beta chains from one sample, sequenced in a study of blood T cell repertoires in COVID-19. Some clones are missing from TCRdb's copy, which holds only in-frame ones; the method was immunoSEQ multiplex PCR. The profile shows roughly 200,000 clones, 85% of them singletons. The sample taken for sequencing was PBMCs or T cells enriched from blood (not recorded which). The receptor set was obtained from a man aged 40-50 years who had recovered from COVID-19. CDR3s include the opening cysteine and the closing phenylalanine or tryptophan. The order of the fields is J gene, clone size, D gene, V gene, CDR3 DNA, CDR3 protein. A D gene is named only where the DNA matches it firmly. Clone size is stated in some rows and not others, as once, few, many or a class when expanded.

>TRBJ2-5|-|-|TRBV12-2
TGTGCAAGTATCCGGAGAAGCGGGAGGCCGGGGACCCAGTACTTC
CASIRRSGRPGTQYF
>TRBJ2-5|-|TRBD2|TRBV27
TGTGCCAGCAGCCCCTTTGGGGAGGGGGAGACCCAGTACTTC
CASSPFGEGETQYF
>TRBJ1-3|-|-|TRBV6-1
TGTGCCAGCAGTGACAGGGGCCACTCTGGAAACACCATATATTTT
CASSDRGHSGNTIYF
>TRBJ2-7|-|-|TRBV6-5
TGTGCCAGCAGTTCTCGGACTTTCTACGAGCAGTACTTC
CASSSRTFYEQYF
>TRBJ2-7|-|-|TRBV24-1
TGTGCCACCAGTGTTAGGGGCCCGAGCTCCTACGAGCAGTACTTC
CATSVRGPSSYEQYF
>TRBJ2-3|-|-|TRBV29-1
TGCAGCGTTTCTCGGGGAGGTATGACAGATACGCAGTATTTT
CSVSRGGMTDTQYF
>TRBJ1-2|once|-|TRBV6-5
TGTGCCAGCAGTCGGGAAGGAGCTAACTATGGCTACACCTTC
CASSREGANYGYTF
>TRBJ2-7|-|-|TRBV4-1
TGCGCCAGCAGCCAAGTTTCGGGTCTAACCTACGAGCAGTACTTC
CASSQVSGLTYEQYF
>TRBJ1-2|few|-|TRBV6-5
TGTGCCAGCAGTTACACGACCCAGGTTTCCCTTGGCTACACCTTC
CASSYTTQVSLGYTF
>TRBJ2-1|-|TRBD2|TRBV3-1/TRBV3-2
TGTGCCAGCAGCCAAGAAGGTGCGGGAGTGGGTGAGCAGTTCTTC
CASSQEGAGVGEQFF
>TRBJ1-1|-|-|TRBV25-1
TGTGCCAGCATGTGGGCGGGCACCAACACTGAAGCTTTCTTT
CASMWAGTNTEAFF
>TRBJ1-3|-|-|TRBV6-1
TGTGCCAGCAGTGAGACATACTCTGGAAACACCATATATTTT
CASSETYSGNTIYF
>TRBJ1-1|-|-|TRBV19
TGTGCCAGTACCCTTGACAGGATGAACACTGAAGCTTTCTTT
CASTLDRMNTEAFF
>TRBJ1-3|-|-|TRBV28
TGTGCCAGCAGAACAGGGTCTGGAAACACCATATATTTT
CASRTGSGNTIYF
>TRBJ2-3|once|-|TRBV29-1
TGCAGCGTTGAGTTTCCGCTAGCATATACGCAGTATTTT
CSVEFPLAYTQYF
>TRBJ2-5|-|TRBD2|TRBV5-4
TGTGCCAGCAGCTTAAGCGGAGCGGGGGCAGAGACCCAGTACTTC
CASSLSGAGAETQYF
>TRBJ1-2|-|TRBD1|TRBV19
TGTGCCAGTAGTTGGGGACAGGGGCCCTACACCTTC
CASSWGQGPYTF
>TRBJ2-7|once|-|TRBV19
TGTGCCAGCGAGTCGGGGTCGGGCGAGCAGTACTTC
CASESGSGEQYF
>TRBJ2-1|-|-|TRBV14
TGTGCCAGCAGCCAGGGGATGAGACAGTACAATGAGCAGTTCTTC
CASSQGMRQYNEQFF
>TRBJ2-7|-|-|TRBV21-1
TGTGCCAGCAGCAAGACTAGCGGGAGCTCCTACGAGCAGTACTTC
CASSKTSGSSYEQYF
>TRBJ2-5|-|-|TRBV30
TGTGCCTGGAGTGCAGGGGTTTTAGAGACCCAGTACTTC
CAWSAGVLETQYF
>TRBJ2-7|-|TRBD1|TRBV12-3/TRBV12-4
TGTGCCAGCAGTCGACAGGGTGCCGAGCAGTACTTC
CASSRQGAEQYF
>TRBJ1-2|-|-|TRBV5-6
TGTGCCAGCAGCTTGGACAGGGTGTACTATGGCTACACCTTC
CASSLDRVYYGYTF
>TRBJ2-7|-|TRBD1|TRBV30
TGTGCCTGGAGGACGGGACAGGGGGCGCTAGGGCAGTACTTC
CAWRTGQGALGQYF
>TRBJ1-5|-|-|TRBV10-3
TGTGCCATCAGTGAAGTCCCAGACAATCAGCCCCAGCATTTT
CAISEVPDNQPQHF
>TRBJ2-3|-|-|TRBV10-3
TGTGCCATCTCACCGGGGAGCACAGATACGCAGTATTTT
CAISPGSTDTQYF
>TRBJ2-2|-|-|TRBV28
TGTGCCAGCAGTTTATCTGACGAAAGGGGCGGGGAGCTGTTTTTT
CASSLSDERGGELFF
>TRBJ1-4|-|-|TRBV19
TGTGCCAGTAGTTCACCGTCATTACCAGCAACTAATGAAAAACTGTTTTTT
CASSSPSLPATNEKLFF
>TRBJ2-1|-|TRBD2|TRBV6-6
TGTGCCAGCAAAGGGACTAGCGGGAGTGATGAGCAGTTCTTC
CASKGTSGSDEQFF
>TRBJ2-7|few|-|TRBV6-5
TGTGCCAGCCGGACTACCTACGAGCAGTACTTC
CASRTTYEQYF
>TRBJ2-1|-|-|TRBV19
TGTGCCAGTAGTATGGTACAGGGCTACAATGAGCAGTTCTTC
CASSMVQGYNEQFF
>TRBJ1-2|-|-|TRBV7-9
TGTGCCAGCAGCTTACCCCGCTCTTATCCGGATGGCTACACCTTC
CASSLPRSYPDGYTF
>TRBJ2-5|-|TRBD2|TRBV5-4
TGTGCCAGCAGCTTGGGTACTAGCGGGGGGGAGACCCAGTACTTC
CASSLGTSGGETQYF
>TRBJ2-1|once|-|TRBV11-2
TGTGCCAGCAGCTTAGTCAATACGGGAAGTGAGCAGTTCTTC
CASSLVNTGSEQFF
>TRBJ2-1|-|-|TRBV5-1
TGCGCCAGCAGCCTACGGGGGACTCGGGACAATGAGCAGTTCTTC
CASSLRGTRDNEQFF
>TRBJ2-7|-|-|TRBV10-3
TGTGCCATCAGTGAGAGGAGGGAGGACGAGCAGTACTTC
CAISERREDEQYF
>TRBJ1-5|-|-|TRBV30
TGTGCCTGGAGTGTAGGAGGTTGGGGACAGCCCCAGCATTTT
CAWSVGGWGQPQHF
>TRBJ1-4|-|TRBD1|TRBV5-1
TGCGCCAGCAGCCTCCGGGACAGTGGTGAAAAACTGTTTTTT
CASSLRDSGEKLFF
>TRBJ2-7|-|TRBD1|TRBV28
TGTGCCAGCAGTCAAACCGGGACAGGGCTTTTTTACGAGCAGTACTTC
CASSQTGTGLFYEQYF
>TRBJ2-3|-|-|TRBV9
TGTGCCAGCAGCGTAGACGGAGATACGCAGTATTTT
CASSVDGDTQYF
>TRBJ2-1|-|TRBD2|TRBV15
TGTGCCACCAGCAGAGATAATTATGAGAGAGCGGGAGAATCAGGGACCTACAATGAGCAGTTCTTC
CATSRDNYERAGESGTYNEQFF
>TRBJ1-3|-|-|TRBV27
TGTGCCAGCAGTTTAAGTTCACTTCACTCTGGAAACACCATATATTTT
CASSLSSLHSGNTIYF
>TRBJ2-2|-|TRBD1|TRBV10-1
TGCGCCAGCAGTGGACACCGACAGGGTCTGGGCACCGGGGAGCTGTTTTTT
CASSGHRQGLGTGELFF
>TRBJ2-5|-|-|TRBV10-2
TGCGCCACAAGACAGGAGACCCAGTACTTC
CATRQETQYF
>TRBJ2-2|-|TRBD2|TRBV5-1
TGCGCCAGCAGCTCTTTAGCGGGGTCGAACACCGGGGAGCTGTTTTTT
CASSSLAGSNTGELFF
>TRBJ2-7|-|TRBD1|TRBV9
TGTGCCAGCAGCCTCACCGGGACAGACTCCTACGAGCAGTACTTC
CASSLTGTDSYEQYF
>TRBJ2-3|-|TRBD2|TRBV7-2
TGTGCCAGCAGCGACGGGAGGGGGAGGGGCACAGATACGCAGTATTTT
CASSDGRGRGTDTQYF
>TRBJ1-3|-|-|TRBV12-3/TRBV12-4
TGTGCCAGCAGTTTATACTCTGGAAACACCATATATTTT
CASSLYSGNTIYF
>TRBJ2-7|-|-|TRBV6-5
TGTGCCAGCAGTAGCGGATGGGCCTACGAGCAGTACTTC
CASSSGWAYEQYF
>TRBJ2-3|few|-|TRBV11-2
TGTGCCAGCAGCCGAGCCTCAGATACGCAGTATTTT
CASSRASDTQYF
>TRBJ1-4|once|TRBD1|TRBV5-1
TGCGCCAGCAGCTTGGAGACAGGGGGGAATGAAAAACTGTTTTTT
CASSLETGGNEKLFF
>TRBJ1-2|-|TRBD1|TRBV4-2
TGTGCCAGCAGCATCGGGACAGTTAAGGGGGATGGCTACACCTTC
CASSIGTVKGDGYTF
>TRBJ2-7|few|TRBD1|TRBV5-5
TGTGCCAGCAGCGCCGCGACAGGGACCCCCTCCTACGAGCAGTACTTC
CASSAATGTPSYEQYF
>TRBJ1-5|once|TRBD1|TRBV7-8
TGTGCCAGCAGCTCAACAGGGGGCCGAGGACAGCCCCAGCATTTT
CASSSTGGRGQPQHF
>TRBJ2-7|-|-|TRBV18
TGTGCCAGCTCACCGAGAACCTACGAGCAGTACTTC
CASSPRTYEQYF
>TRBJ2-7|-|TRBD1|TRBV19
TGTGCCAGTAGTTATTCGGGGACAGGGGCCTACGAGCAGTACTTC
CASSYSGTGAYEQYF